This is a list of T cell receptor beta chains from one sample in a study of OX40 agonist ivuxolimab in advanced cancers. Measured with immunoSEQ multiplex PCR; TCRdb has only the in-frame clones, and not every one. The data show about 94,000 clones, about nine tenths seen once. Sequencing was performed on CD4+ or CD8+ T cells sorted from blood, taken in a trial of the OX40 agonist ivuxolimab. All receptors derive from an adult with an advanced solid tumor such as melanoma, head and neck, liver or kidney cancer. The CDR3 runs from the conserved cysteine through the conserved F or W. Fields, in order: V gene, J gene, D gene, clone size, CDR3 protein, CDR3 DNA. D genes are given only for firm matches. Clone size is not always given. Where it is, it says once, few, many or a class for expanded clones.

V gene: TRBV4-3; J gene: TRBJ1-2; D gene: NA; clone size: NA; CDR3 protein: CASSQAPQGQMNYGYTF; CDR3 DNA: TGCGCCAGCAGCCAAGCCCCACAGGGTCAGATGAACTATGGCTACACCTTC
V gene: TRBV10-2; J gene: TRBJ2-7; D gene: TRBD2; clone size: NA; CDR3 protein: CASSGGRGTYEQYF; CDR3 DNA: TGCGCCAGCAGCGGGGGGAGAGGGACCTACGAGCAGTACTTC
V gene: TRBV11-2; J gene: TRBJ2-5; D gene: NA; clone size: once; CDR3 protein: CASSPLEVGGKTQYF; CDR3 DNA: TGTGCCAGCAGCCCCTTGGAGGTAGGGGGTAAGACCCAGTACTTC
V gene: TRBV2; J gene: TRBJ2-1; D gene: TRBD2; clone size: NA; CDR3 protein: CASSMGLTHTNEQFF; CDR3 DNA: TGTGCCAGCAGCATGGGACTAACCCATACGAATGAGCAGTTCTTC
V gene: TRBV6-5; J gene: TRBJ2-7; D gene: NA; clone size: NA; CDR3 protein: CASKGPIPTYEQYF; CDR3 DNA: TGTGCCAGCAAAGGGCCCATTCCAACCTACGAGCAGTACTTC
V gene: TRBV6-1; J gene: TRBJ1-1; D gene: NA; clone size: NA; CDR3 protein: CASKGGTPGNTEAFF; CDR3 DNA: TGTGCCAGCAAGGGGGGGACTCCTGGGAACACTGAAGCTTTCTTT
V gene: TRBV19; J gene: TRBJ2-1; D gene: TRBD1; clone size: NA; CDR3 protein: CASSRGGTAYNEQFF; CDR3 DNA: TGTGCCAGTAGTAGAGGGGGCACCGCCTACAATGAGCAGTTCTTC
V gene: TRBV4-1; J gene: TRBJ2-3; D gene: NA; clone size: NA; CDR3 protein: CASRNDGGRDTQYF; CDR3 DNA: TGCGCCAGCAGGAATGATGGGGGGCGCGATACGCAGTATTTT
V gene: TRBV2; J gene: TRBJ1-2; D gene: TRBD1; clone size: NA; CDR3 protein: CASNGDTGQGYGYTF; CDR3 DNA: TGTGCCAGCAACGGAGATACGGGACAGGGCTATGGCTACACCTTC
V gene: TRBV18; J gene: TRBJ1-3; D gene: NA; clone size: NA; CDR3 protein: CASSAVGAPSGNTIYF; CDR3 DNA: TGTGCCAGCTCAGCCGTCGGGGCACCCTCTGGAAACACCATATATTTT
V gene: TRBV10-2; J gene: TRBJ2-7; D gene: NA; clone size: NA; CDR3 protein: CASMGLAGYEQYF; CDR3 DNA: TGCGCCAGCATGGGGCTAGCCGGCTACGAGCAGTACTTC
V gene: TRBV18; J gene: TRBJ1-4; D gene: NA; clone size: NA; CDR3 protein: CASSPRDTSATNEKLFF; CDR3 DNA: TGTGCCAGCTCACCACGTGACACCTCTGCAACTAATGAAAAACTGTTTTTT
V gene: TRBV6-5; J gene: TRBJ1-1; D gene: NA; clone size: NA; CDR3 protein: CASSYIATRGTEAFF; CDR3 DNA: TGTGCCAGCAGTTACATCGCCACACGAGGCACTGAAGCTTTCTTT
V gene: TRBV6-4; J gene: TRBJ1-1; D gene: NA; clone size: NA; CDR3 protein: CASSDGRGNTEAFF; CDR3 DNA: TGTGCCAGCAGTGACGGCCGGGGGAACACTGAAGCTTTCTTT
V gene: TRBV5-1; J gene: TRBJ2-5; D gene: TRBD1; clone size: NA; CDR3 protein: CASSPGQGGEETQYF; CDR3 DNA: TGCGCCAGCAGCCCGGGACAGGGGGGAGAAGAGACCCAGTACTTC
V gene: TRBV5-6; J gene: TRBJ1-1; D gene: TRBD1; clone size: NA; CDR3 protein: CASSLPGQGIRVAEAFF; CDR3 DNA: TGTGCCAGCAGCTTGCCGGGACAGGGGATCAGGGTAGCTGAAGCTTTCTTT
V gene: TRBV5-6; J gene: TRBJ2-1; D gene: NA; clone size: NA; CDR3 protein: CASSFGVGYNEQFF; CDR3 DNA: TGTGCCAGCAGCTTCGGAGTAGGCTACAATGAGCAGTTCTTC
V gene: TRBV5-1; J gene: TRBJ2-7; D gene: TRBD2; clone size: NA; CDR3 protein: CASSSGTSVFAYEQYF; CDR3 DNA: TGCGCCAGCAGCTCCGGGACTAGCGTTTTTGCCTACGAGCAGTACTTC
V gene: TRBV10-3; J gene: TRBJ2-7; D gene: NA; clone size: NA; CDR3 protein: CAISEGRGSYEQYF; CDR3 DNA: TGTGCCATCAGTGAGGGCAGGGGCTCCTACGAGCAGTACTTC
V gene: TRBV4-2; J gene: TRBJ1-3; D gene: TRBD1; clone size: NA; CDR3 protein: CASSQEDRVSGNTIYF; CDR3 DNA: TGTGCCAGCAGCCAAGAGGACAGGGTGTCTGGAAACACCATATATTTT
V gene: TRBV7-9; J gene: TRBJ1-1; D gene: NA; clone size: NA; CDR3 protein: CASSRQENTEAFF; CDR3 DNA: TGTGCCAGCAGCAGGCAAGAGAACACTGAAGCTTTCTTT
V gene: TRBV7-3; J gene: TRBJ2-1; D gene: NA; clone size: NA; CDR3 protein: CASSEAGWDEQFF; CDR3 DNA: TGTGCCAGCAGCGAGGCGGGCTGGGATGAGCAGTTCTTC
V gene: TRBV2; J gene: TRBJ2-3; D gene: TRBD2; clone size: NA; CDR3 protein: CASSVPSGGRQDTQYF; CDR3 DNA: TGTGCCAGCAGTGTACCTAGCGGGGGGCGCCAAGATACGCAGTATTTT
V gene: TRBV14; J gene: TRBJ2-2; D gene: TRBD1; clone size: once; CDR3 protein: CASSPMDRVNGELFF; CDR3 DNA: TGTGCCAGCAGCCCTATGGACAGGGTCAACGGGGAGCTGTTTTTT
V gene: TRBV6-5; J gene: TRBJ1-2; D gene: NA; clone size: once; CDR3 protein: CASTAPPASGGGYTF; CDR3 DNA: TGTGCCAGCACCGCCCCTCCCGCTTCGGGGGGAGGCTACACCTTC
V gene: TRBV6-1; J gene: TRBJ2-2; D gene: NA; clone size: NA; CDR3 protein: CASSEGQTGTGELFF; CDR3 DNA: TGTGCCAGCAGTGAAGGTCAGACGGGGACCGGGGAGCTGTTTTTT
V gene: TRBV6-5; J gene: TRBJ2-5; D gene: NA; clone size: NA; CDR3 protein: CASSSFQGLGETQYF; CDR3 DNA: TGTGCCAGCAGTTCCTTCCAGGGGTTGGGGGAGACCCAGTACTTC
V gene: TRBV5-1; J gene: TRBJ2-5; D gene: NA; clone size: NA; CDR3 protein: CASSLSGETQYF; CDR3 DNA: TGCGCCAGCAGCTTGTCTGGCGAGACCCAGTACTTC
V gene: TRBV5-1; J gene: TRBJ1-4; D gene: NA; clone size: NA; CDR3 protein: CASSLGLAASDEKLFF; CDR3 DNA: TGCGCCAGCAGCTTGGGTTTGGCCGCTTCAGATGAAAAACTGTTTTTT
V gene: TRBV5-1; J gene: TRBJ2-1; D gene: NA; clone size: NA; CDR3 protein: CASSLEVMGAREQFF; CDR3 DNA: TGCGCCAGCAGCTTGGAGGTGATGGGCGCACGTGAGCAGTTCTTC
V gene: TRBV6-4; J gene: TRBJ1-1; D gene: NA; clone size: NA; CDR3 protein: CASSDRGRTEAFF; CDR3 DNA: TGTGCCAGCAGTGACAGGGGGAGGACTGAAGCTTTCTTT
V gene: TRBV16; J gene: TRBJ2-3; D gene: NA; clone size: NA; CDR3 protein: CASSPLGRDTRTDTQYF; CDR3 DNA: TGTGCCAGCAGCCCATTGGGCCGGGACACCCGCACAGATACGCAGTATTTT
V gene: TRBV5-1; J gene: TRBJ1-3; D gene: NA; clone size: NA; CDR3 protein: CASSRDRSSGNTIYF; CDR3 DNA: TGCGCCAGCAGCCGTGACAGAAGCTCTGGAAACACCATATATTTT
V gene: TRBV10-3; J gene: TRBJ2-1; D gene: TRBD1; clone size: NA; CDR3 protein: CATGSGTGGYEQFF; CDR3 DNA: TGTGCCACGGGTTCCGGTACAGGGGGTTATGAGCAGTTCTTC
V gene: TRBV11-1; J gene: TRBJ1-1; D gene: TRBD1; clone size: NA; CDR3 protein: CASSFRTGSNTEAFF; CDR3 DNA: TGTGCCAGCAGCTTCCGGACAGGCTCGAACACTGAAGCTTTCTTT
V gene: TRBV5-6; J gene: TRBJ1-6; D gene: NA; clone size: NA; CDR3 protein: CASSPRVLGYNSPLHF; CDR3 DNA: TGTGCCAGCAGCCCGAGGGTTTTAGGATATAATTCACCCCTCCACTTT
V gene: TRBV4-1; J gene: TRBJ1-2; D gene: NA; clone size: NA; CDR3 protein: CASSQVGDNYGYTF; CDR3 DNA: TGCGCCAGCAGCCAAGTGGGGGATAACTATGGCTACACCTTC
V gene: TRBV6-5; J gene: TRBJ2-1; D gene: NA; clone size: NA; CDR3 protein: CASSSGTNHNEQFF; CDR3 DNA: TGTGCCAGCAGTTCCGGGACCAACCACAATGAGCAGTTCTTC
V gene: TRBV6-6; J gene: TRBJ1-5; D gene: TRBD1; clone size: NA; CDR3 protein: CASSTQGRDQPQHF; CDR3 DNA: TGTGCCAGCAGCACACAGGGGAGAGATCAGCCCCAGCATTTT
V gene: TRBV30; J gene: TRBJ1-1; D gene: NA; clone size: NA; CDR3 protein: CAWGLMNTEAFF; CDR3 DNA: TGTGCCTGGGGGCTGATGAACACTGAAGCTTTCTTT
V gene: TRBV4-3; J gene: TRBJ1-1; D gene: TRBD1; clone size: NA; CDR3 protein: CASSQVNRGNTEAFF; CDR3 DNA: TGCGCCAGCAGCCAAGTCAACAGGGGGAACACTGAAGCTTTCTTT
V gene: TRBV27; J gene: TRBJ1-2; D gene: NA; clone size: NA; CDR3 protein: CASSPDRYYGYTF; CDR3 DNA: TGTGCCAGCAGCCCAGATCGATACTATGGCTACACCTTC
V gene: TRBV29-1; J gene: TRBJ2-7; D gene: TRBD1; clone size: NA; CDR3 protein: CSVEAGQGFGHEQYF; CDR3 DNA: TGCAGCGTTGAAGCGGGACAGGGCTTTGGGCACGAGCAGTACTTC
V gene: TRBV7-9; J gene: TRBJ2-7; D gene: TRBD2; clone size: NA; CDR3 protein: CASSLEGLGIEQYF; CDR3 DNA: TGTGCCAGCAGCTTAGAGGGACTAGGGATCGAGCAGTACTTC
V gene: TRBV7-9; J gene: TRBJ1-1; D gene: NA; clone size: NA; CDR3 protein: CASSLFGGAQPNTEAFF; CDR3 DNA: TGTGCCAGCAGCTTATTCGGAGGCGCGCAACCGAACACTGAAGCTTTCTTT
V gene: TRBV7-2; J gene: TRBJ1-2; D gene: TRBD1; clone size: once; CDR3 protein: CASSFSGQRQGGGYTF; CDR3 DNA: TGTGCCAGCAGCTTCAGCGGTCAGAGACAGGGAGGTGGCTACACCTTC
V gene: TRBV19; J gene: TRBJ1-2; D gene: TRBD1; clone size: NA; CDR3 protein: CASSTRDRGYGYTF; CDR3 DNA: TGTGCCAGTAGTACCCGGGACAGGGGTTATGGCTACACCTTC
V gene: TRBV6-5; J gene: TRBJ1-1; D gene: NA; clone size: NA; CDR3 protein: CASSYSGRNTEAFF; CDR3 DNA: TGTGCCAGCAGTTACTCAGGGAGGAACACTGAAGCTTTCTTT
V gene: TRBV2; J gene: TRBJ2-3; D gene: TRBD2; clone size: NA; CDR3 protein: CASSGSGSGGAGTQYF; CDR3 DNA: TGTGCCAGCAGTGGGTCCGGGAGCGGGGGGGCAGGTACGCAGTATTTT
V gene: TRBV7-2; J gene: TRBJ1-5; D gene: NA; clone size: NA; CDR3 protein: CASSSGGGQPQHF; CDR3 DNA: TGTGCCAGCAGCTCGGGGGGGGGTCAGCCCCAGCATTTT
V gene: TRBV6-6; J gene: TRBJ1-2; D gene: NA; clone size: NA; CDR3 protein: CASSRSVAYGYTF; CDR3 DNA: TGTGCCAGCAGCCGCAGCGTCGCCTATGGCTACACCTTC
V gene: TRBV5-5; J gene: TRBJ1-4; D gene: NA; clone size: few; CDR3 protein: CASSSDRTSNEKLFF; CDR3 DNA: TGTGCCAGCAGCTCTGACAGGACGTCTAATGAAAAACTGTTTTTT
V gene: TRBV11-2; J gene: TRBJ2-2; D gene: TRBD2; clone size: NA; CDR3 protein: CASSLAAGDTGELFF; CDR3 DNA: TGTGCCAGCAGCTTAGCGGCGGGGGACACCGGGGAGCTGTTTTTT
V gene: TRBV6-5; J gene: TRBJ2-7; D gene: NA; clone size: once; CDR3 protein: CASTVLRAEGEQYF; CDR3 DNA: TGTGCCAGCACCGTTCTAAGGGCGGAAGGCGAGCAGTACTTC
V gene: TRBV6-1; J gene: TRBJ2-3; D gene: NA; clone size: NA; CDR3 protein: CASSELASRDTDTQYF; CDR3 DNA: TGTGCCAGCAGTGAACTCGCGTCCCGAGACACAGATACGCAGTATTTT